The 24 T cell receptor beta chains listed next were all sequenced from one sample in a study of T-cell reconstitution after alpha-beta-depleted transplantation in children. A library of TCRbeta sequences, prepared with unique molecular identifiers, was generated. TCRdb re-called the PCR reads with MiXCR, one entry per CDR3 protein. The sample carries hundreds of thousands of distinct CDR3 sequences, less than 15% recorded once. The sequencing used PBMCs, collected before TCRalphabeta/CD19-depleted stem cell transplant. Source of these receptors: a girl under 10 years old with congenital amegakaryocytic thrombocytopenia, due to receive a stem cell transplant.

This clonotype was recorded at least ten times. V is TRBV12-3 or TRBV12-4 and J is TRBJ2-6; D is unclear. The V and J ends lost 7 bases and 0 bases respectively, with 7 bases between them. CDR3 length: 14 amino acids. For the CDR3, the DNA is TGTGCCAGCACTCTGAGCTCTGGGGCCAACGTCCTGACTTTC. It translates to CASTLSSGANVLTF.

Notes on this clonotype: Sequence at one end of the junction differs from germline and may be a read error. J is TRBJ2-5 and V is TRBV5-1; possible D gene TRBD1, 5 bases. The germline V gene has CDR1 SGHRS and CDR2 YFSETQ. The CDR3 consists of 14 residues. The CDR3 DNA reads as TGCGCCAGCAGCTTGGGACAGAACCAAGAGGCCCAGTACTTC. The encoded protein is CASSLGQNQEAQYF.

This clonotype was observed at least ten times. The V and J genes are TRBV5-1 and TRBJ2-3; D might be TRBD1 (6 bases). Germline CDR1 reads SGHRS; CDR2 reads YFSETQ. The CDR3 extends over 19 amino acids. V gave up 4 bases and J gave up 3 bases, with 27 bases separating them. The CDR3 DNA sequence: TGCGCCAGCAGCGGAATGACAGGTATCACACTCTCACGGACAGATACGCAGTATTTT. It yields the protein CASSGMTGITLSRTDTQYF.

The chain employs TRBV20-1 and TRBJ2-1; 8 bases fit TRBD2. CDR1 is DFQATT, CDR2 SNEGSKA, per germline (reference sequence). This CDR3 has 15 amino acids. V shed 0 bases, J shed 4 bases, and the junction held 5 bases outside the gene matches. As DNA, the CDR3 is TGCAGTGCTAGAGATTTCGCGGGAGGTTACAATGAGCAGTTCTTC. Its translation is CSARDFAGGYNEQFF.

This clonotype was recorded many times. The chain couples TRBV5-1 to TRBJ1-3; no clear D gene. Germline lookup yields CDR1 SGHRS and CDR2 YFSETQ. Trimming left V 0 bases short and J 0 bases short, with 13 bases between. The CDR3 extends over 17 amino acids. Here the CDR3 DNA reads TGCGCCAGCAGCTTGGGAGTGCCAACCACCTCTGGAAACACCATATATTTT. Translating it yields CASSLGVPTTSGNTIYF.

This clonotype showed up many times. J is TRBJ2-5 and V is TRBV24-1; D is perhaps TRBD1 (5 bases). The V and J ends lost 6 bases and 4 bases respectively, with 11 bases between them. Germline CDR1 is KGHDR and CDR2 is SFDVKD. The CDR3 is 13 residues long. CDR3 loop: CATSRGSGETQYF. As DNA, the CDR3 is TGTGCCACCAGTAGGGGATCCGGAGAGACCCAGTACTTC.

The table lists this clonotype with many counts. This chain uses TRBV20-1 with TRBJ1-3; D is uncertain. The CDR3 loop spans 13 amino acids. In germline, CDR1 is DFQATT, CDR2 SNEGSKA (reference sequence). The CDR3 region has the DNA TGCAGCGCCGGTCGGGGCTCTGGAAACACCATATATTTT. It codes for CSAGRGSGNTIYF.

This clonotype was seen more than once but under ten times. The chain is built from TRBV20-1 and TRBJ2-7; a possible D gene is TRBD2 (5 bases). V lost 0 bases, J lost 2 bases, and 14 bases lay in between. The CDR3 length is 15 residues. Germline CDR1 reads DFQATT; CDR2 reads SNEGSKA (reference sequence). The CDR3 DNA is TGCAGTGCTAGAGATCGGCTAGCCCCTACCTACGAGCAGTACTTC. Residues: CSARDRLAPTYEQYF.

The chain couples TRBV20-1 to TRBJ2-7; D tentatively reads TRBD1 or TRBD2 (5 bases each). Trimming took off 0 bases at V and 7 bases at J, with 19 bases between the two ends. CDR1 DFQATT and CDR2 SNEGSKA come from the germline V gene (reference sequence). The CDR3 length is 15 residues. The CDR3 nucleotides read TGCAGTGCTAGAGATGTCGCAATGGGGGTTCTGGAGCAGTACTTC. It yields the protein CSARDVAMGVLEQYF.

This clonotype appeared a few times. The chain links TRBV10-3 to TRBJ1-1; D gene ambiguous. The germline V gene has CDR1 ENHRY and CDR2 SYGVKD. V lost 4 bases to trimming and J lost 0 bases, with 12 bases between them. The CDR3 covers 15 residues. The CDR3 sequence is CAISGYSPMNTEAFF. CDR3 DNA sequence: TGTGCCATCAGTGGGTACAGTCCCATGAACACTGAAGCTTTCTTT.

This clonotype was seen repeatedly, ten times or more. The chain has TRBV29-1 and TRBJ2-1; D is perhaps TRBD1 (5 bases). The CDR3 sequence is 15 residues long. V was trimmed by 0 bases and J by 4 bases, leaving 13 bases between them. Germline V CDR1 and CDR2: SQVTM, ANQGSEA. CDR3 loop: CSVEEWLGEYNEQFF. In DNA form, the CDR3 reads TGCAGCGTTGAAGAGTGGCTAGGGGAATACAATGAGCAGTTCTTC.

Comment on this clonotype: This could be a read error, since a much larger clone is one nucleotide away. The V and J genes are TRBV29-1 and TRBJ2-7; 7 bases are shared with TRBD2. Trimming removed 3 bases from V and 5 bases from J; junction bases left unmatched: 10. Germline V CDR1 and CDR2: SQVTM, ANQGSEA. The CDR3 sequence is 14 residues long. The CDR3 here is CSVDPRTSSNEQYF. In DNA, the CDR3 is TGCAGCGTTGATCCCAGGACTAGTTCCAACGAGCAGTACTTC.

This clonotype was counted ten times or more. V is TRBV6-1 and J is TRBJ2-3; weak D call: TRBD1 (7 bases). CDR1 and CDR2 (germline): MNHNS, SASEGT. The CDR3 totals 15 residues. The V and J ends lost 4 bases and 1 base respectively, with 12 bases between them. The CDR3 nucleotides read TGTGCCAGCAGTGGCGGGACAGCGGGCACAGATACGCAGTATTTT. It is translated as CASSGGTAGTDTQYF.

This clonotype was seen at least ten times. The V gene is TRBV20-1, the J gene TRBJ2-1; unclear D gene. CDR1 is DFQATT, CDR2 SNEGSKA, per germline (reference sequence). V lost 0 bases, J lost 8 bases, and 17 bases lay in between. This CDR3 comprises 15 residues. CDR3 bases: TGCAGTGCTAGAGATAGGGCAGGCCTAGGTCATGAGCAGTTCTTC. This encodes CSARDRAGLGHEQFF.

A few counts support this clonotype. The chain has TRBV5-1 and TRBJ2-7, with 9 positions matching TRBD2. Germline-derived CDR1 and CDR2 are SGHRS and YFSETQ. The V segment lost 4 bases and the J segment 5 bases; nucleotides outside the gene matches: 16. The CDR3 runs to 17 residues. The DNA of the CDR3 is TGCGCCAGCAGCCTGGGCCATGGGACTAGCAGATCCGACGAGCAGTACTTC. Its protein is CASSLGHGTSRSDEQYF.

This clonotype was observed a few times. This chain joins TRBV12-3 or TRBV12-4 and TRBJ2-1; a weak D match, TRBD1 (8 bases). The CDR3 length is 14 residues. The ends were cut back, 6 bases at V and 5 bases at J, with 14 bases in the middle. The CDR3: CASRNRGGNNEQFF. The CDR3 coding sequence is TGTGCCAGCAGAAACAGGGGGGGTAACAATGAGCAGTTCTTC.

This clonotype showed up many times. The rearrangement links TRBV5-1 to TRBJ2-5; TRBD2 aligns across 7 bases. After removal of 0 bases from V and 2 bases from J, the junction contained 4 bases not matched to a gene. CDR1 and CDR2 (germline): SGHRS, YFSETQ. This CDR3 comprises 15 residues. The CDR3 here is CASSLGLATQETQYF. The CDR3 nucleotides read TGCGCCAGCAGCTTGGGACTAGCAACGCAAGAGACCCAGTACTTC.

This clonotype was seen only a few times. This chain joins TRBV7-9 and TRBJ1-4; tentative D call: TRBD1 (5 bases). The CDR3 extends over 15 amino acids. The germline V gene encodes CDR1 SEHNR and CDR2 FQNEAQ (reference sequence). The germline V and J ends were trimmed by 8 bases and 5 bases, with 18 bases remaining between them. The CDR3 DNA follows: TGTGCCAGCTCAGGCGAGGTCAGGGAGAATGAAAAACTGTTTTTT. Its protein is CASSGEVRENEKLFF.

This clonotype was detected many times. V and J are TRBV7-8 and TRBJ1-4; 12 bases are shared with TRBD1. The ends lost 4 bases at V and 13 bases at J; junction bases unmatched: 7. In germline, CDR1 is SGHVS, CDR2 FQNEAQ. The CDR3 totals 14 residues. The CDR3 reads CASSSPGQGARLFF. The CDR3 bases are TGTGCCAGCAGCTCGCCGGGACAGGGGGCTAGACTGTTTTTT.

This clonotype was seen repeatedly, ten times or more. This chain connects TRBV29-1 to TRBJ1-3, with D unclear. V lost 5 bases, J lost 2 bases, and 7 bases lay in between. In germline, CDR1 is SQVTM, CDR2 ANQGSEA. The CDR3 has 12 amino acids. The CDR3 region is CSVRRAGNTIYF. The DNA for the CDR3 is TGCAGCGTTAGGAGGGCTGGAAACACCATATATTTT.

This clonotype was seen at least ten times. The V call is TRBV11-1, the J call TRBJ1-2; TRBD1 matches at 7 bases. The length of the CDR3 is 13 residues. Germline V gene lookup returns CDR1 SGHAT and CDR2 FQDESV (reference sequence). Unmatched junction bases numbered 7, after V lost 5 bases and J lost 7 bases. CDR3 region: CASSLGTAGGYTF. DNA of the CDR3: TGTGCCAGCAGCCTCGGGACAGCTGGTGGCTACACCTTC.

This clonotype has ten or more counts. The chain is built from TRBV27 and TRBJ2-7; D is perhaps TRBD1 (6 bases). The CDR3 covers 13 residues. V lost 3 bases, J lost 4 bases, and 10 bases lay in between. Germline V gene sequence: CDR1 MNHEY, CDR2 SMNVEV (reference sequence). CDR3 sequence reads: CASSFWGRYEQYF. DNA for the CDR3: TGTGCCAGCAGTTTCTGGGGGCGATACGAGCAGTACTTC.

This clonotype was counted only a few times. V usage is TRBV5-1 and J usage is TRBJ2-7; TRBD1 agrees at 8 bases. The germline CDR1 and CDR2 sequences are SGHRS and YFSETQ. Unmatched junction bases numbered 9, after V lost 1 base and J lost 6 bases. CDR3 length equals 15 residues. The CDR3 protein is CASSLSGQGFLEQYF. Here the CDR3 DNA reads TGCGCCAGCAGCTTGAGCGGACAGGGTTTTCTCGAGCAGTACTTC.

DNA of the CDR3: TGCGCCAGCAGCTCCCTTGGGCGTGGTTCCGGGGAGCTGTTTTTT. Protein sequence: CASSSLGRGSGELFF. The chain uses TRBV5-1 and TRBJ2-2; no clear D gene. CDR3 length: 15 amino acids. V dropped 3 bases and J dropped 6 bases, with 15 bases sitting between them. Germline CDR1 reads SGHRS; CDR2 reads YFSETQ. The whole variable domain, filled in from reference TRBV5-1 and TRBJ2-2, reads KAGVTQTPRYLIKTRGQQVTLSCSPISGHRSVSWYQQTPGQGLQFLFEYFSETQRNKGNFPGRFSGRQFSNSRSEMNVSTLELGDSALYLCASSSLGRGSGELFFGEGSRLTVL.